The entry that follows covers one TCR beta chain sequence. Its antigen remains unknown. Analysis merged second doses at about 4 or about 12 weeks. The sample comes from a study of T cell responses to AZD1222 COVID-19 vaccine. Findings and caveats of the study: Sampling captured repertoires only after the peak T cell response. Elevations in Spike-specific TCR breadth and depth followed administration of two AZD1222 doses.

Clones were read by immunoSEQ multiplex PCR, and TCRdb kept only the in-frame ones, dropping some. Of fewer than 110,000 clones listed, over 75% are singletons. Per the germline V gene, CDR1 is LGHDT and CDR2 is YNNKEL (reference sequence). This CDR3 contains 15 residues. The ends lost 6 bases at V and 5 bases at J; junction bases unmatched: 4. The sequenced sample was peripheral blood, obtained 28 days after the second AZD1222 dose. The sequence was collected from an adult who received the AZD1222 COVID-19 vaccine. The genes are TRBV3-1 (or the pseudogene TRBV3-2) and TRBJ2-1; 13 bases map to TRBD2. CDR3 residues: CASSTGLAGDNEQFF. The DNA of the CDR3 is TGTGCCAGCAGTACTGGACTAGCGGGAGACAATGAGCAGTTCTTC.